The 17 T cell receptor beta chains reported below all come from one sample, sequenced in a study of Ad26.COV2.S vaccination and SARS-CoV-2 variants. Repertoires were generated with immunoSEQ multiplex PCR, while TCRdb's copy carries only in-frame clones and drops some. The sample records about 480,000 clones, about 83% being singletons. The treatment denotes: around 19 received Ad26.COV2.S at low or high dose, single or two shots; 5 received placebo; per-sample allocation not given. Sampling took place 63 days after the first vaccine or placebo injection. Source: peripheral blood, taken in a trial of Ad26.COV2.S vaccine versus placebo. These receptors came from a person between 18 and 59 years old who received the Ad26.COV2.S COVID-19 vaccine or a placebo.

The genes are TRBV7-2 and TRBJ2-1; either TRBD1 or TRBD2 may fit D (5 bases each). This CDR3 spans 13 amino acids. Trimming took off 2 bases at V and 9 bases at J, with 11 bases between the two ends. From germline, CDR1 is SGHTA and CDR2 FQGNSA. The CDR3 reads CASSLIRGGEQFF. CDR3 sequence (DNA): TGTGCCAGCAGCTTAATTCGTGGGGGTGAGCAGTTCTTC.

The rearrangement uses TRBV29-1 and TRBJ2-3, with unresolved D. This CDR3 comprises 16 residues. V was cut by 4 bases and J by 3 bases, with 20 bases left in between. CDR1 and CDR2 (germline): SQVTM, ANQGSEA. In nucleotides, the CDR3 is TGCAGCGTTGTAGGCTTGGTATGGGGTGGGACAGATACGCAGTATTTT. Translation gives CSVVGLVWGGTDTQYF.

The V and J genes are TRBV2 and TRBJ1-1; D might be TRBD1 (6 bases). This CDR3 has 15 amino acids. Trimming pared 6 bases from V and 2 bases from J, leaving 16 bases between. Germline V gene lookup returns CDR1 SNHLY and CDR2 FYNNEI. The CDR3: CASSPSGTKNTEAFF. CDR3 sequence (DNA): TGTGCCAGCAGCCCCTCCGGGACAAAAAACACTGAAGCTTTCTTT.

The rearrangement uses TRBV6-5 and TRBJ2-2; no clear D. Deletions cut 6 bases from V and 1 base from J, with 9 bases between. Germline V CDR1 and CDR2: MNHEY, SVGAGI. There are 14 residues in the CDR3. CDR3 DNA: TGTGCCAGCAGCCGAGACTTGAACACCGGGGAGCTGTTTTTT. Translation gives CASSRDLNTGELFF.

The rearrangement joins TRBV20-1 to TRBJ2-1, with 13 bases identical to TRBD2. V was clipped by 3 bases and J by 6 bases; unmatched bases: 5. Germline CDR1 reads DFQATT; CDR2 reads SNEGSKA (reference sequence). The CDR3 covers 15 residues. The CDR3 DNA is TGCAGTGCTAGTCCCGGGACTAGCGGGACCAATGAGCAGTTCTTC. Translated: CSASPGTSGTNEQFF.

The chain is built from TRBV28 and TRBJ2-4; no reliable D call. The CDR3 runs to 14 residues. V was shortened by 2 bases and J by 7 bases, with 12 bases between the two germline ends. Germline loops: CDR1 MDHEN, CDR2 SYDVKM. CDR3 DNA sequence: TGTGCCAGCAGTTTAACAGCTCTGGGGAACATTCAGTACTTC. It is translated as CASSLTALGNIQYF.

V is TRBV20-1 and J is TRBJ1-5; perhaps TRBD1 as D (5 bases). The CDR3 is 14 amino acids. Germline V gene lookup returns CDR1 DFQATT and CDR2 SNEGSKA (reference sequence). Trimming pared 5 bases from V and 9 bases from J, leaving 20 bases between. CDR3 protein: CSARGATVAGPQHF. Written as DNA, the CDR3 is TGCAGTGCTCGTGGGGCCACGGTAGCAGGGCCCCAGCATTTT.

The rearrangement joins TRBV19 to TRBJ2-2; the D gene could be TRBD1 or TRBD2 (5 bases each). Trimming left V 10 bases short and J 1 base short, with 22 bases between. The CDR3 covers 17 residues. Per the germline V gene, CDR1 is LNHDA and CDR2 is SQIVND (reference sequence). The chain's CDR3 is CATDRGTGTVNTGELFF. Written as DNA, the CDR3 is TGTGCCACCGATCGGGGAACCGGGACGGTGAACACCGGGGAGCTGTTTTTT.

V is TRBV2 and J is TRBJ1-1; D not certain. Germline values: CDR1 SNHLY, CDR2 FYNNEI. The V end was cut by 6 bases, the J end by 1 base, with 9 bases between. This CDR3 is 13 amino acids long. CDR3 amino acids: CASRSGENTEAFF. DNA of the CDR3: TGTGCCAGCAGGAGTGGCGAGAACACTGAAGCTTTCTTT.

The V gene is TRBV2, the J gene TRBJ2-5; 10 positions match TRBD2. Germline trimming cut 0 bases from V and 5 bases from J; bases unmatched to any gene: 9. The germline gives CDR1 SNHLY, CDR2 FYNNEI. The CDR3 sequence is 17 residues long. The CDR3 spells CASSEAQASGSGETQYF. The CDR3, as DNA: TGTGCCAGCAGTGAAGCGCAGGCTAGCGGGAGTGGGGAGACCCAGTACTTC.

The chain carries TRBV30 and TRBJ2-2, with 7 bases aligning to TRBD2. J was trimmed by 4 bases and V by 0 bases; bases with no gene match: 8. CDR1 GTSNPN and CDR2 SVGIG come from the germline V gene (reference sequence). The CDR3 consists of 16 residues. CDR3 sequence (DNA): TGTGCCTGGAGTGTATTCCGGGGGGTAGGCACCGGGGAGCTGTTTTTT. Its protein product is CAWSVFRGVGTGELFF. Looking up the rest from reference TRBV30 and TRBJ2-2 gives the full variable domain: SQTIHQWPATLVQPVGSPLSLECTVEGTSNPNLYWYRQAAGRGLQLLFYSVGIGQISSEVPQNLSASRPQDRQFILSSKKLLLSDSGFYLCAWSVFRGVGTGELFFGEGSRLTVL.

CDR3 sequence reads: CASSVFLGLVGRVRIYNEQFF. The CDR3 DNA follows: TGTGCCAGCAGTGTTTTTCTGGGTTTGGTCGGGAGGGTTCGGATCTACAATGAGCAGTTCTTC. The V call is TRBV2, the J call TRBJ2-1; TRBD2 agrees at 8 bases. The junction had 23 bases not matched to a gene; V was cut back by 4 bases and J by 3 bases. The CDR3 runs 21 residues. Germline CDR1 is SNHLY and CDR2 is FYNNEI.

The rearrangement joins TRBV5-6 to TRBJ2-5; 8 bases are a match to TRBD1. Germline assignment: CDR1 SGHDT and CDR2 YYEEEE. The V and J ends lost 3 bases and 2 bases, in that order; junction bases with no gene match: 0. The CDR3 is made up of 13 amino acids. The CDR3 DNA is TGTGCCAGCAGCTGGGACAGGCAAGAGACCCAGTACTTC. Translating it yields CASSWDRQETQYF.

This clone has just a few counts. The J gene is TRBJ1-5, the V gene TRBV5-1, with D hard to call. Trimming removed 6 bases at V and 8 bases at J, with 30 bases between. This CDR3 is built from 18 residues. The V gene's germline CDR1 is SGHRS and CDR2 YFSETQ. CDR3 region: CASKSGSVSPPDGEPQHF. Here the CDR3 DNA reads TGCGCCAGCAAGTCAGGATCAGTGAGCCCCCCTGATGGTGAGCCCCAGCATTTT. Supplemented by reference TRBV5-1 and TRBJ1-5, the full variable domain reads KAGVTQTPRYLIKTRGQQVTLSCSPISGHRSVSWYQQTPGQGLQFLFEYFSETQRNKGNFPGRFSGRQFSNSRSEMNVSTLELGDSALYLCASKSGSVSPPDGEPQHFGDGTRLSIL.

This chain connects TRBV27 to TRBJ2-3; D ambiguous. Germline V gene sequence: CDR1 MNHEY, CDR2 SMNVEV (reference sequence). The CDR3 totals 18 residues. Trimming stripped 4 bases from V and 0 bases from J, with 20 bases between. Here the CDR3 DNA reads TGTGCCAGCAGTTCGGGTTTCCGGTCCTCTATTAGCACAGATACGCAGTATTTT. This gives the protein CASSSGFRSSISTDTQYF.

The rearrangement joins TRBV6-5 to TRBJ1-2, with a possible D match to TRBD1 (5 bases). V was trimmed by 6 bases and J by 7 bases, leaving 21 bases between them. CDR1 MNHEY and CDR2 SVGAGI come from the germline V gene. The CDR3 contains 15 residues. The CDR3 spells CASRASGQVEGGYTF. DNA of the CDR3: TGTGCCAGCAGAGCCTCGGGGCAGGTGGAGGGTGGCTACACCTTC.

V and J are TRBV2 and TRBJ1-5; D gene ambiguous. V lost 7 bases and J 4 bases, leaving 11 bases between the germline ends. CDR3 size: 13 residues. Germline V gives CDR1 SNHLY, CDR2 FYNNEI. The DNA for the CDR3 is TGTGCCAGCACCGGACGGTTTAATCAGCCCCAGCATTTT. This gives the protein CASTGRFNQPQHF.